A selection of T cell receptor beta chains follows, all from one sample in a study of T cell repertoires in aging, cancer and after chemotherapy. TCRdb processed the multiplex PCR reads anew with MiXCR; each CDR3 protein has one entry. The sample includes under 2,500 distinct CDR3 sequences, around 36% of them seen just once. The sample comprised blood. The receptors originated from a human donor with a solid tumor. Each CDR3 is given with its conserved first and last residue. Fields, in order: V gene, D gene, clone size, J gene, CDR3 protein, CDR3 DNA. A D gene is named only where the DNA matches it firmly. Some rows have no size entry. The others give once, few or many, or a class for an expanded clone.

v_gene: TRBV20-1
d_gene: TRBD2
abundance: NA
j_gene: TRBJ2-3
CDR3aa: CSATRLAGNTDTQYF
CDR3nt: TGCAGTGCTACCCGACTAGCGGGGAACACAGATACGCAGTATTTT

v_gene: TRBV29-1
d_gene: NA
abundance: NA
j_gene: TRBJ2-2
CDR3aa: CSVEGAGETKELFF
CDR3nt: TGCAGCGTTGAGGGGGCGGGGGAGACCAAGGAGCTGTTTTTT

v_gene: TRBV12-3/TRBV12-4
d_gene: NA
abundance: NA
j_gene: TRBJ1-2
CDR3aa: CASGNRGAANYGYTF
CDR3nt: TGTGCCAGCGGAAACCGGGGGGCGGCTAACTATGGCTACACCTTC

v_gene: TRBV6-1
d_gene: NA
abundance: medium-sized
j_gene: TRBJ2-3
CDR3aa: CASSEARHYTQYF
CDR3nt: TGTGCCAGCAGTGAGGCCAGACACTATACGCAGTATTTT

v_gene: TRBV7-9
d_gene: NA
abundance: NA
j_gene: TRBJ2-1
CDR3aa: CASSPRGYNEQFF
CDR3nt: TGTGCCAGCAGCCCTCGCGGGTACAATGAGCAGTTCTTC

v_gene: TRBV6-2/TRBV6-3
d_gene: TRBD1
abundance: NA
j_gene: TRBJ2-4
CDR3aa: CASSKETGSGNIQYF
CDR3nt: TGTGCCAGCAGCAAGGAGACAGGGTCGGGGAACATTCAGTACTTC

v_gene: TRBV5-4
d_gene: TRBD1
abundance: NA
j_gene: TRBJ2-6
CDR3aa: CASSQEGYRDRSSGANVLTF
CDR3nt: TGCGCCAGCAGCCAAGAAGGGTACCGGGACAGGTCCTCTGGGGCCAACGTCCTGACTTTC

v_gene: TRBV7-2
d_gene: NA
abundance: NA
j_gene: TRBJ2-1
CDR3aa: CASSSYGTLSYNEQFF
CDR3nt: TGTGCCAGCAGCTCATACGGGACGCTCTCCTACAATGAGCAGTTCTTC

v_gene: TRBV12-3/TRBV12-4
d_gene: TRBD1
abundance: NA
j_gene: TRBJ2-2
CDR3aa: CASKVGTDPTGELFF
CDR3nt: TGTGCCAGCAAGGTTGGGACAGACCCAACCGGGGAGCTGTTTTTT

v_gene: TRBV30
d_gene: NA
abundance: hyperexpanded
j_gene: TRBJ2-1
CDR3aa: CAWAPQGWNEQFF
CDR3nt: TGTGCCTGGGCCCCCCAGGGATGGAATGAGCAGTTCTTC

v_gene: TRBV5-3
d_gene: NA
abundance: NA
j_gene: TRBJ2-3
CDR3aa: CASSDDSTDTQYF
CDR3nt: TGTGCCAGCTCAGATGATAGCACAGATACGCAGTATTTT

v_gene: TRBV6-5
d_gene: NA
abundance: NA
j_gene: TRBJ2-2
CDR3aa: CASRLSWRENTGELFF
CDR3nt: TGTGCCAGCAGACTCAGCTGGCGGGAGAACACCGGGGAGCTGTTTTTT

v_gene: TRBV6-4
d_gene: NA
abundance: large
j_gene: TRBJ2-3
CDR3aa: CASSAGAGTVGDTQYF
CDR3nt: TGTGCCAGCAGTGCCGGAGCCGGGACGGTGGGAGATACGCAGTATTTT

v_gene: TRBV24-1
d_gene: NA
abundance: few
j_gene: TRBJ2-1
CDR3aa: CATSGAGRDPNYNEQFF
CDR3nt: TGTGCCACCAGTGGCGCGGGGCGGGACCCCAACTACAATGAGCAGTTCTTC

v_gene: TRBV6-5
d_gene: TRBD2
abundance: few
j_gene: TRBJ2-1
CDR3aa: CASSPGLAEDEQFF
CDR3nt: TGTGCCAGCAGTCCAGGACTAGCGGAAGATGAGCAGTTCTTC

v_gene: TRBV10-3
d_gene: TRBD1
abundance: NA
j_gene: TRBJ1-2
CDR3aa: CAINPDREYGYTF
CDR3nt: TGTGCCATCAACCCCGACAGGGAATATGGCTACACCTTC

v_gene: TRBV19
d_gene: NA
abundance: few
j_gene: TRBJ2-1
CDR3aa: CASRAGNAGGEQFF
CDR3nt: TGTGCCAGTCGCGCAGGGAACGCGGGCGGTGAGCAGTTCTTC

v_gene: TRBV5-6
d_gene: TRBD2
abundance: few
j_gene: TRBJ2-7
CDR3aa: CASSLPGGPLSYEQYF
CDR3nt: TGTGCCAGCAGCTTGCCGGGGGGGCCCCTCTCCTACGAGCAGTACTTC

v_gene: TRBV12-3/TRBV12-4
d_gene: NA
abundance: NA
j_gene: TRBJ1-2
CDR3aa: CASSLFPRGYGYTF
CDR3nt: TGTGCCAGCAGTTTGTTTCCCCGAGGCTATGGCTACACCTTC

v_gene: TRBV29-1
d_gene: NA
abundance: medium-sized
j_gene: TRBJ2-2
CDR3aa: CSVEGAGETGELFF
CDR3nt: TGCAGCGTTGAGGGGGCGGGGGAGACCGGGGAGCTGTTTTTT

v_gene: TRBV6-5
d_gene: TRBD2
abundance: large
j_gene: TRBJ2-3
CDR3aa: CASSPRGGATTDTQYF
CDR3nt: TGTGCCAGCAGCCCGCGCGGGGGGGCGACCACAGATACGCAGTATTTT

v_gene: TRBV6-5
d_gene: TRBD1
abundance: large
j_gene: TRBJ2-7
CDR3aa: CASSANPTGREQYF
CDR3nt: TGTGCCAGCAGCGCTAACCCGACAGGGCGGGAGCAGTACTTC

v_gene: TRBV6-1
d_gene: TRBD2
abundance: NA
j_gene: TRBJ2-2
CDR3aa: CASSETAGDTGELFF
CDR3nt: TGTGCCAGCAGTGAAACAGCGGGGGACACCGGGGAGCTGTTTTTT

v_gene: TRBV20-1
d_gene: NA
abundance: NA
j_gene: TRBJ1-2
CDR3aa: CSARGEGVYTF
CDR3nt: TGCAGTGCTAGAGGGGAGGGCGTCTACACCTTC

v_gene: TRBV24-1
d_gene: NA
abundance: NA
j_gene: TRBJ2-2
CDR3aa: CATSAHSAGELFF
CDR3nt: TGTGCCACCAGTGCCCACAGTGCCGGGGAGCTGTTTTTT

v_gene: TRBV5-4
d_gene: NA
abundance: NA
j_gene: TRBJ2-3
CDR3aa: CASTLIGARTIPQYF
CDR3nt: TGTGCCAGCACTCTCATTGGGGCCCGAACAATCCCGCAGTATTTT

v_gene: TRBV5-5
d_gene: TRBD1
abundance: few
j_gene: TRBJ1-6
CDR3aa: CASSPWTGLDSPLHF
CDR3nt: TGTGCCAGCAGCCCCTGGACAGGGCTCGATTCACCCCTCCACTTT

v_gene: TRBV6-1
d_gene: NA
abundance: NA
j_gene: TRBJ2-2
CDR3aa: CASSGGKDHTGELFF
CDR3nt: TGTGCCAGCAGTGGGGGGAAGGACCACACCGGGGAGCTGTTTTTT

v_gene: TRBV28
d_gene: NA
abundance: NA
j_gene: TRBJ1-4
CDR3aa: CASSPSEVNEKLFF
CDR3nt: TGTGCCAGCAGCCCCTCAGAGGTTAATGAAAAACTGTTTTTT

v_gene: TRBV7-9
d_gene: TRBD2
abundance: few
j_gene: TRBJ2-1
CDR3aa: CASSPPSGGAYEQFF
CDR3nt: TGTGCCAGCAGCCCACCTAGCGGGGGGGCATATGAGCAGTTCTTC

v_gene: TRBV7-2
d_gene: TRBD2
abundance: NA
j_gene: TRBJ2-1
CDR3aa: CATTSSGYSGVEQFF
CDR3nt: TGTGCCACGACGTCTAGCGGGTACTCCGGGGTTGAGCAGTTCTTC

v_gene: TRBV20-1
d_gene: TRBD2
abundance: NA
j_gene: TRBJ2-1
CDR3aa: CSARPVEGTRGFTEQFF
CDR3nt: TGCAGTGCTAGACCCGTAGAGGGGACTAGGGGGTTCACTGAGCAGTTCTTC

v_gene: TRBV6-4
d_gene: NA
abundance: few
j_gene: TRBJ1-5
CDR3aa: CASSASSEGQPQHF
CDR3nt: TGTGCCAGCAGCGCCAGTTCGGAGGGGCAGCCCCAGCATTTT

v_gene: TRBV30
d_gene: NA
abundance: few
j_gene: TRBJ2-2
CDR3aa: CAWEDAGPNTGELFF
CDR3nt: TGTGCCTGGGAGGATGCAGGGCCGAACACCGGGGAGCTGTTTTTT

v_gene: TRBV15
d_gene: NA
abundance: few
j_gene: TRBJ1-5
CDR3aa: CATSLSRDQPQHF
CDR3nt: TGTGCCACCAGCCTTTCGCGCGATCAGCCCCAGCATTTT

v_gene: TRBV12-3/TRBV12-4
d_gene: NA
abundance: NA
j_gene: TRBJ1-6
CDR3aa: CASSLSGSGLPLHF
CDR3nt: TGTGCCAGCAGTTTATCGGGGTCGGGGCTCCCCCTCCACTTT

v_gene: TRBV13
d_gene: NA
abundance: few
j_gene: TRBJ2-1
CDR3aa: CASSLDARSYNEQFF
CDR3nt: TGTGCCAGCAGCTTAGACGCGCGCTCCTACAATGAGCAGTTCTTC

v_gene: TRBV24-1
d_gene: NA
abundance: few
j_gene: TRBJ2-5
CDR3aa: CATSVAGRETQYF
CDR3nt: TGTGCCACCAGTGTCGCGGGAAGAGAGACCCAGTACTTC

v_gene: TRBV20-1
d_gene: NA
abundance: few
j_gene: TRBJ2-2
CDR3aa: CSAPKDHYTGELFF
CDR3nt: TGCAGTGCCCCGAAGGACCACTACACCGGGGAGCTGTTTTTT

v_gene: TRBV20-1
d_gene: NA
abundance: NA
j_gene: TRBJ2-1
CDR3aa: CSAQRSSLDEQFF
CDR3nt: TGCAGTGCTCAAAGGTCGTCTTTGGATGAGCAGTTCTTC

v_gene: TRBV20-1
d_gene: NA
abundance: few
j_gene: TRBJ2-7
CDR3aa: CSARGPRDPSYEQYF
CDR3nt: TGCAGTGCTCGCGGGCCCCGGGACCCGTCCTACGAGCAGTACTTC

v_gene: TRBV6-2/TRBV6-3
d_gene: TRBD2
abundance: NA
j_gene: TRBJ2-1
CDR3aa: CASSYSIGLAYNEQFF
CDR3nt: TGTGCCAGCAGTTACTCGATCGGACTAGCGTACAATGAGCAGTTCTTC

v_gene: TRBV28
d_gene: TRBD1
abundance: NA
j_gene: TRBJ1-5
CDR3aa: CASSVGQGYSNQPQHF
CDR3nt: TGTGCCAGCAGTGTAGGACAGGGATATAGCAATCAGCCCCAGCATTTT

v_gene: TRBV7-3
d_gene: TRBD2
abundance: NA
j_gene: TRBJ2-1
CDR3aa: CASSLKASGGSQQFF
CDR3nt: TGTGCCAGCAGCTTAAAGGCTAGCGGGGGAAGCCAGCAGTTCTTC

v_gene: TRBV20-1
d_gene: NA
abundance: few
j_gene: TRBJ2-1
CDR3aa: CSATGSVPSFNEQFF
CDR3nt: TGCAGTGCTACTGGATCAGTTCCCTCCTTCAATGAGCAGTTCTTC